The 26 T cell receptor beta chains presented below share a single source sample, sequenced in a study of radiation and T cells in renal cell carcinoma. TCRdb's table, derived via immunoSEQ multiplex PCR, lists solely in-frame clones and lacks some. The sample has 150,000 or so clones, around nine tenths seen once. Regarding time point: baseline pretreatment blood. Treatment given: 15 Gy SBRT to primary tumor, nephrectomy 4 weeks later. Here the sequenced sample was blood, taken from a patient whose treatment included radiotherapy and nephrectomy. These receptor sequences come from a woman between 50 and 59 years old with renal cell carcinoma.

Here the CDR3 reads CASSPLGATEAFF. The CDR3 DNA is TGCGCCAGCAGCCCTCTTGGGGCCACTGAAGCTTTCTTT. The chain carries TRBV4-3 and TRBJ1-1, with D perhaps matching TRBD1 (5 bases). Trimming left V 4 bases short and J 4 bases short, with 10 bases between. Germline CDR1 is LGHNA and CDR2 is YSLEER. The CDR3 contains 13 residues.

The J gene is TRBJ2-7, the V gene TRBV19; D not certain. CDR1 is LNHDA, CDR2 SQIVND, per germline (reference sequence). CDR3 length: 13 residues. V was shortened by 5 bases and J by 3 bases, with 11 bases between the two germline ends. CDR3 in DNA: TGTGCCAGTAGTCCAGCTCAAGACTACGAGCAGTACTTC. Amino acid sequence: CASSPAQDYEQYF.

The rearrangement links TRBV4-3 to TRBJ1-5; D perhaps matches TRBD1 (6 bases). V lost 2 bases to trimming and J lost 3 bases, with 29 bases between them. Germline lookup yields CDR1 LGHNA and CDR2 YSLEER. The CDR3 has 21 amino acids. This CDR3 is CASSQTSGQSYTERNNQPQHF. For the CDR3, the DNA is TGCGCCAGCAGCCAAACGTCTGGACAGTCGTATACCGAAAGAAACAATCAGCCCCAGCATTTT.

The rearrangement uses TRBV19 and TRBJ2-4, with D perhaps TRBD1 (6 bases). The CDR3 sequence is 16 residues long. V was pared by 5 bases and J by 0 bases, with 14 bases between. Per germline, CDR1 LNHDA and CDR2 SQIVND (reference sequence). Here the CDR3 reads CASSQPGQRAKNIQYF. CDR3 in DNA: TGTGCCAGTAGTCAACCGGGACAACGAGCCAAAAACATTCAGTACTTC.

This chain links TRBV5-5 with TRBJ2-5; TRBD2 matches 7 bases. There are 15 residues in the CDR3. V was pared by 5 bases and J by 1 base, with 8 bases of the junction left unmatched. CDR1 and CDR2 from the germline V gene are SGHKS and YYEKEE (reference sequence). The CDR3 spells CASSWELAVQETQYF. The CDR3, as DNA: TGTGCCAGCAGTTGGGAGCTAGCGGTCCAAGAGACCCAGTACTTC.

For the CDR3, the DNA is TGCGCCAGCAGCTTGGCTAGTCGTGAGACCCAGTACTTC. Translating it yields CASSLASRETQYF. The gene calls are TRBV5-1 and TRBJ2-5; no reliable D call. With 0 bases removed from V and 5 bases from J, the gap between germline ends came to 8 bases. The CDR3 is made up of 13 amino acids. Germline V lookup: CDR1 SGHRS, CDR2 YFSETQ.

V usage is TRBV19 and J usage is TRBJ2-1; D possibly corresponds to TRBD1 (6 bases). This CDR3 region has 14 residues. Between the trimmed V and J ends, which lost 1 base and 6 bases, there was a span of 10 bases. Germline CDR1 LNHDA, CDR2 SQIVND (reference sequence). The CDR3 here is CASSIVGAVNEQFF. The DNA for the CDR3 is TGTGCCAGTAGTATAGTGGGGGCGGTCAATGAGCAGTTCTTC.

The rearrangement joins TRBV19 to TRBJ1-2; perhaps TRBD1 as D (5 bases). The CDR3 covers 15 residues. From germline, CDR1 is LNHDA and CDR2 SQIVND (reference sequence). V shed 9 bases and J shed 8 bases, with 25 bases lying between them. CDR3 nucleotides: TGTGCCAGCCTAACAGGCGGATCCCAACAATACGGCTACACCTTC. This codes for CASLTGGSQQYGYTF.

This chain joins TRBV19 and TRBJ2-7; TRBD1 is a possible D gene (6 bases). CDR1 is LNHDA, CDR2 SQIVND, per germline (reference sequence). This CDR3 is built from 16 residues. Trimming shortened V by 6 bases and J by 1 base, and 19 bases separated the two germline ends. CDR3 nucleotides: TGTGCCAGTAGGAGGGACATCCCATTGGGTTCCTACGAGCAGTACTTC. As protein: CASRRDIPLGSYEQYF.

The gene calls are TRBV4-1 and TRBJ1-1; TRBD1 is a possible D gene (5 bases). CDR1 MGHRA and CDR2 YSYEKL come from the germline V gene. Trimming cost V 6 bases and J 6 bases, with 17 bases left between them. This CDR3 region has 14 residues. CDR3 DNA sequence: TGCGCCAGCAGGACCTTCGGGACGGCACCTGAAGCTTTCTTT. Protein: CASRTFGTAPEAFF.

This chain links TRBV5-1 with TRBJ2-3; 9 bases are a match to TRBD1. This CDR3 contains 16 residues. Germline CDR1 SGHRS, CDR2 YFSETQ. With 3 bases clipped from V and 6 bases from J, the junction kept 11 bases outside the gene matches. The CDR3 bases are TGCGCCAGCAGCTCAACAGGGGGCGCCCCCGGGGATACGCAGTATTTT. Protein: CASSSTGGAPGDTQYF.

The chain combines TRBV5-6 with TRBJ1-1; D possibly corresponds to TRBD1 (5 bases). Germline V lookup: CDR1 SGHDT, CDR2 YYEEEE. The CDR3 is 16 residues long. Trimming took 0 bases from V and 0 from J, leaving 12 bases between them. The CDR3 bases are TGTGCCAGCAGCTTGGCAGGGCACAATATGAACACTGAAGCTTTCTTT. Translating gives CASSLAGHNMNTEAFF.

V is TRBV29-1 and J is TRBJ1-2; 11 bases align to TRBD1. The CDR3 runs 12 residues. Trimming cost V 7 bases and J 7 bases; bases outside gene matches: 5. Germline CDR1 SQVTM, CDR2 ANQGSEA. DNA of the CDR3: TGCAGCGCAGGGACAGGGGGATCTGGCTACACCTTC. Amino acid sequence: CSAGTGGSGYTF.

The genes are TRBV29-1 and TRBJ1-2, with D possibly being TRBD1 (5 bases). The CDR3 extends over 13 amino acids. Germline V lookup: CDR1 SQVTM, CDR2 ANQGSEA. Trimming left V 3 bases short and J 5 bases short, with 13 bases between. Written as DNA, the CDR3 is TGCAGCGTTGATAAGGGACCCCTTTATGGCTACACCTTC. Its translation: CSVDKGPLYGYTF.

The chain combines TRBV6-5 with TRBJ1-1; perhaps TRBD1 as D (5 bases). Between the trimmed V and J ends, which lost 2 bases and 2 bases, there was a span of 9 bases. This CDR3 region has 14 residues. Germline values: CDR1 MNHEY, CDR2 SVGAGI. CDR3 DNA: TGTGCCAGCAGTTACGGGGGATTCAACACTGAAGCTTTCTTT. Protein product: CASSYGGFNTEAFF.

The chain employs TRBV6-6 and TRBJ1-1, with D hard to call. Trimming took 3 bases from V and 2 from J, leaving 10 bases between them. CDR3 length: 14 residues. CDR1 MNHNY and CDR2 SVGAGI come from the germline V gene (reference sequence). CDR3 residues: CASSYHQANTEAFF. The CDR3 DNA is TGTGCCAGCAGTTATCACCAGGCAAACACTGAAGCTTTCTTT.

The chain combines TRBV11-2 with TRBJ1-2; D perhaps matches TRBD1 (6 bases). CDR3 length equals 15 residues. V dropped 5 bases and J dropped 4 bases, with 17 bases sitting between them. Germline-derived CDR1 and CDR2 are SGHAT and FQNNGV. CDR3 protein: CASSDTQGRGYGYTF. The CDR3 nucleotides read TGTGCCAGCAGCGATACCCAGGGGAGAGGCTATGGCTACACCTTC.

This chain connects TRBV9 to TRBJ1-2; the match to TRBD1 covers 7 bases. The CDR3 totals 17 residues. The V and J ends lost 2 bases and 0 bases, in that order; junction bases with no gene match: 10. Germline V gene lookup returns CDR1 SGDLS and CDR2 YYNGEE. In DNA, the CDR3 is TGTGCCAGCAGCGTGTTGACAGGGTCAGGAGCTAACTATGGCTACACCTTC. Its protein product is CASSVLTGSGANYGYTF.

Worth noting for this clone: In the same sample, other DNA sequences code for this CDR3. The genes are TRBV9 and TRBJ2-5; 13 positions match TRBD2. This CDR3 has 16 amino acids. In germline, CDR1 is SGDLS, CDR2 YYNGEE. V dropped 3 bases and J dropped 5; count of bases not matched to a gene: 7. The DNA of the CDR3 is TGTGCCAGCAGCGGACGACTAGCGGGGGGCCTGGAGACCCAGTACTTC. Its translation is CASSGRLAGGLETQYF. Together with reference TRBV9 and TRBJ2-5, the CDR3 gives the full variable domain: DSGVTQTPKHLITATGQRVTLRCSPRSGDLSVYWYQQSLDQGLQFLIQYYNGEERAKGNILERFSAQQFPDLHSELNLSSLELGDSALYFCASSGRLAGGLETQYFGPGTRLLVL.

The chain has TRBV2 and TRBJ2-5, with no clear D. Germline V lookup: CDR1 SNHLY, CDR2 FYNNEI. There are 14 residues in the CDR3. V was shortened by 3 bases and J by 1 base, with 9 bases between the two germline ends. As DNA, the CDR3 is TGTGCCAGCAGTGATACCAGTATCCAAGAGACCCAGTACTTC. Protein: CASSDTSIQETQYF.

The genes are TRBV19 and TRBJ2-3, with D perhaps matching TRBD2 (6 bases). The CDR3 covers 14 residues. V gave up 7 bases and J gave up 0 bases, with 11 bases separating them. Germline CDR1 LNHDA, CDR2 SQIVND (reference sequence). The CDR3 DNA reads TGTGCCAGTAAGTTAGCGGCTAGCACAGATACGCAGTATTTT. It translates to CASKLAASTDTQYF.

This sequence joins TRBV7-8 and TRBJ2-5; a weak D match, TRBD2 (5 bases). The J call may not be correct, given that the DNA end is closer to TRBJ2-7. CDR3 size: 17 residues. The germline gives CDR1 SGHVS, CDR2 FQNEAQ. The CDR3 DNA sequence: TGTGCCAGCAGCTCGCCGGATGACATACAGCGGCGCTACGAGCAGTACTTC. It yields the protein CASSSPDDIQRRYEQYF.

This clone has only one observation. V gene TRBV28 combines with J gene TRBJ1-1; D is possibly TRBD1 (5 bases). Germline lookup yields CDR1 MDHEN and CDR2 SYDVKM. The V end was cut by 3 bases, the J end by 4 bases, with 12 bases between. CDR3 length equals 14 residues. Here the CDR3 reads CASSLPGLGTEAFF. The CDR3, as DNA: TGTGCCAGCAGTTTGCCGGGGCTGGGCACTGAAGCTTTCTTT.

The J gene is TRBJ2-2, the V gene TRBV11-3; TRBD2 aligns across 8 bases. V lost 5 bases, J lost 4 bases, and 9 bases stayed unmatched. The CDR3 loop spans 16 amino acids. Per the germline V gene, CDR1 is SGHNT and CDR2 is YENEEA. CDR3 amino acids: CASSESGGGLTGELFF. The CDR3 DNA sequence: TGTGCCAGCAGCGAGAGCGGGGGCGGTCTCACCGGGGAGCTGTTTTTT.

The rearrangement links TRBV27 to TRBJ1-2; 7 nucleotides align to TRBD1. The CDR3 is made up of 14 amino acids. CDR1 and CDR2 (germline): MNHEY, SMNVEV (reference sequence). The V gene end was trimmed by 4 bases and the J gene end by 7 bases; junction bases not matched to a gene: 9. CDR3 coding DNA: TGTGCCAGCAGTTCCACCGACAGGGTGAGTGGCTACACCTTC. It specifies CASSSTDRVSGYTF.

The chain uses TRBV2 and TRBJ1-5; D is possibly TRBD1 (5 bases). V shed 4 bases and J shed 3 bases, with 13 bases lying between them. The germline V gene encodes CDR1 SNHLY and CDR2 FYNNEI. The CDR3 has 15 residues. The CDR3 reads CASSVSTVINQPQHF. The DNA for the CDR3 is TGTGCCAGCAGTGTATCGACAGTGATCAATCAGCCCCAGCATTTT.